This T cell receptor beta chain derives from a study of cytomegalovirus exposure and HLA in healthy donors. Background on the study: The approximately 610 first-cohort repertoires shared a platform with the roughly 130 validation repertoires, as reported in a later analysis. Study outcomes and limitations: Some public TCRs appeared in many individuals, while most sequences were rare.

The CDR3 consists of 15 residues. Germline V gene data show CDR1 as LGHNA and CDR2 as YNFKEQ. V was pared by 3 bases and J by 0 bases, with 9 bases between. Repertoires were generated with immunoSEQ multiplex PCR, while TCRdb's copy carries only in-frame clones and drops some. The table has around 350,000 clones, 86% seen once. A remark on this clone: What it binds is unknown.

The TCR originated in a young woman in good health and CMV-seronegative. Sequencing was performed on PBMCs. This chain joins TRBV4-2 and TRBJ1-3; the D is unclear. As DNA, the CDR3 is TGTGCCAGCAGCCAGGAGGTCCTCTCTGGAAACACCATATATTTT. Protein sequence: CASSQEVLSGNTIYF.